This TCR beta chain stems from a study of blood T cell repertoires in COVID-19. Study context: COVID-19 samples, acute and convalescent, were from the United States, Italy and Spain.

Sequencing used immunoSEQ multiplex PCR; TCRdb keeps in-frame clones, though not all of them. This table holds approximately 230,000 clones, about 88% found once. Source material: peripheral blood. The receptor was derived from a woman aged 40 to 49 who had recovered from COVID-19.

As DNA, the CDR3 is TGTGCCAGCAGTTCTACCAGCGGGAGAAGGCCGGAGACCCAGTACTTC. Its protein product is CASSSTSGRRPETQYF. This rearrangement joins TRBV27 to TRBJ2-5, with 8 bases aligning to TRBD2. There are 16 residues in the CDR3. J lost 5 bases, V lost 4 bases, and 12 bases had no gene match. Germline V gene data show CDR1 as MNHEY and CDR2 as SMNVEV (reference sequence).